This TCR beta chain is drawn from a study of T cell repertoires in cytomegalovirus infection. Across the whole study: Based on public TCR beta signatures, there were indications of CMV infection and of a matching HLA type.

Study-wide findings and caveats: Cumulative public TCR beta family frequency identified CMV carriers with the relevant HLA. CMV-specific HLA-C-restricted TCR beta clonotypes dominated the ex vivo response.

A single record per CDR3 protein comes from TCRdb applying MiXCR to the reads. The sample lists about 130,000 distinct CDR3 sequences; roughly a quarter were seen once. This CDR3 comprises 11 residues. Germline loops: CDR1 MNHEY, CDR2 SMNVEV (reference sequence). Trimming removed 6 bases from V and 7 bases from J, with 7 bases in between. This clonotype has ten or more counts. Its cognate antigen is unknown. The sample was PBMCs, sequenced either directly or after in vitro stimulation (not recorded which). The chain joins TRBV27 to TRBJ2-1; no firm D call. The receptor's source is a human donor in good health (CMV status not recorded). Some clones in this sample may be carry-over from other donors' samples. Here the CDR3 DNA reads TGTGCCAGCAGGGCGGTAAATGAGCAGTTCTTC. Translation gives CASRAVNEQFF.